The next 24 T cell receptor beta chains were all read from a single sample in a study of OX40 agonist ivuxolimab in advanced cancers. Assay: immunoSEQ multiplex PCR; the TCRdb copy retains only in-frame clones and omits some. In the table there are some 41,000 clones, around 86% of which are singletons. The sequenced sample was CD4+ or CD8+ T cells sorted from blood, obtained in a trial of the OX40 agonist ivuxolimab. The source is an adult with an advanced solid tumor such as melanoma, head and neck, liver or kidney cancer.

The genes are TRBV14 and TRBJ2-7; 8 nucleotides agree with TRBD2. Germline assignment: CDR1 SGHDN and CDR2 FVKESK. The junction had 24 bases not matched to a gene; V was cut back by 0 bases and J by 5 bases. The CDR3 length is 21 residues. The CDR3 is CASSQEYWASGGAPFSHEQYF. The CDR3 DNA reads as TGTGCCAGCAGCCAAGAATATTGGGCATCGGGGGGGGCCCCTTTCAGCCACGAGCAGTACTTC.

This clone was detected once. The chain combines TRBV4-3 with TRBJ1-1, with TRBD1 matching 9 bases. After removal of 6 bases from V and 5 bases from J, the junction contained 4 bases not matched to a gene. The CDR3 is made up of 13 amino acids. Germline loops: CDR1 LGHNA, CDR2 YSLEER. Here the CDR3 reads CASRGTGRTEAFF. CDR3 nucleotide sequence: TGCGCCAGCAGAGGGACAGGGAGGACTGAAGCTTTCTTT.

Here the CDR3 reads CAWSVQENTEAFF. The DNA of the CDR3 is TGTGCCTGGAGTGTACAGGAGAACACTGAAGCTTTCTTT. The J gene is TRBJ1-1, the V gene TRBV30; TRBD1 is a possible D gene (5 bases). The V gene's germline CDR1 is GTSNPN and CDR2 SVGIG (reference sequence). This CDR3 is 13 amino acids long. V lost 0 bases to trimming and J lost 1 base, with 6 bases between them. Filled out from reference TRBV30 and TRBJ1-1, the complete variable domain reads SQTIHQWPATLVQPVGSPLSLECTVEGTSNPNLYWYRQAAGRGLQLLFYSVGIGQISSEVPQNLSASRPQDRQFILSSKKLLLSDSGFYLCAWSVQENTEAFFGQGTRLTVV.

This chain links TRBV6-6 with TRBJ2-3; no definite D call. CDR1 is MNHNY and CDR2 is SVGAGI in the germline V gene (reference sequence). Trimming pared 6 bases from V and 2 bases from J, leaving 15 bases between. CDR3 length: 15 residues. The CDR3 DNA follows: TGTGCCAGCAGCCGGACCGGAATCACCACAGATACGCAGTATTTT. It codes for CASSRTGITTDTQYF.

The chain carries TRBV7-3 and TRBJ2-3; the match to TRBD1 covers 7 bases. With V trimmed by 6 bases and J by 6 bases, 9 bases remained unmatched. Germline V lookup: CDR1 SGHTA, CDR2 FQGTGA. This CDR3 is 14 amino acids long. CDR3 in amino acids: CASSFRGPWDTQYF. DNA for the CDR3: TGTGCCAGCAGTTTTAGGGGGCCTTGGGATACGCAGTATTTT.

The CDR3 spells CASSLDSTDTQYF. As DNA, the CDR3 is TGTGCCAGCAGCTTAGACAGCACAGATACGCAGTATTTT. V gene TRBV7-9 combines with J gene TRBJ2-3; D not certain. Germline CDR1 is SEHNR and CDR2 is FQNEAQ (reference sequence). Trimming removed 1 base from V and 0 bases from J, with 2 bases in between. The CDR3 length is 13 residues. The variable domain in full, with the rest retrieved from reference TRBV7-9 and TRBJ2-3, is DTGVSQNPRHKITKRGQNVTFRCDPISEHNRLYWYRQTLGQGPEFLTYFQNEAQLEKSRLLSDRFSAERPKGSFSTLEIQRTEQGDSAMYLCASSLDSTDTQYFGPGTRLTVL.

The V call is TRBV5-1, the J call TRBJ2-1; 9 nucleotides match TRBD1. The germline CDR1 and CDR2 sequences are SGHRS and YFSETQ. The V gene end was trimmed by 4 bases and the J gene end by 3 bases; junction bases not matched to a gene: 8. The CDR3 length is 16 residues. The CDR3 DNA follows: TGCGCCAGCAGCGCGTCGACAGGGGGGAACTACAATGAGCAGTTCTTC. As protein: CASSASTGGNYNEQFF.

CDR3 in DNA: TGTGCCAGCAGTAATGAGGGCGGCAGGGGGGCCACTGAAGCTTTCTTT. Translated: CASSNEGGRGATEAFF. The chain combines TRBV6-6 with TRBJ1-1; TRBD1 agrees at 7 bases. Unmatched junction bases numbered 13, after V lost 5 bases and J lost 4 bases. This CDR3 region has 16 residues. Germline loops: CDR1 MNHNY, CDR2 SVGAGI (reference sequence).

This clone was observed a few times. This rearrangement joins TRBV6-5 to TRBJ1-2; D call uncertain. CDR3 length equals 13 residues. With 4 bases removed from V and 8 bases from J, the gap between germline ends came to 14 bases. The germline V gene encodes CDR1 MNHEY and CDR2 SVGAGI. The CDR3 DNA follows: TGTGCCAGCAGTTCCGCGCTTGTACTCGGCTACACCTTC. It specifies CASSSALVLGYTF.

With regard to this clone: This same CDR3 is encoded by further DNA sequences in the sample. The V call is TRBV7-2, the J call TRBJ2-1; D gene unclear. V was trimmed by 3 bases and J by 5 bases, leaving 2 bases between them. CDR1 SGHTA and CDR2 FQGNSA come from the germline V gene. This CDR3 region has 11 residues. As DNA, the CDR3 is TGTGCCAGCAGCTTCGACAATGAGCAGTTCTTC. This sequence encodes CASSFDNEQFF.

The CDR3 DNA is TGTGCCAGCAGCTTACGGCGGGGGGGCTCCTACAATGAGCAGTTCTTC. Translated, it gives CASSLRRGGSYNEQFF. J is TRBJ2-1 and V is TRBV7-2, with 9 bases fitting TRBD2. CDR3 size: 16 residues. V was clipped by 2 bases and J by 0 bases; unmatched bases: 2. In germline, CDR1 is SGHTA, CDR2 FQGNSA.

The rearrangement joins TRBV6-1 to TRBJ2-2, with 7 bases lining up with TRBD2. Germline CDR1 MNHNS, CDR2 SASEGT. The ends lost 3 bases at V and 7 bases at J; junction bases unmatched: 5. The CDR3 sequence is 14 residues long. DNA for the CDR3: TGTGCCAGCAGTGAGTTAGGGAGGGTCGGGGAGCTGTTTTTT. Translation: CASSELGRVGELFF.

This sequence joins TRBV5-6 and TRBJ2-7, with TRBD2 identical over 11 bases. The trim removed 6 bases at V and 3 bases at J, leaving 8 bases unmatched. Germline lookup yields CDR1 SGHDT and CDR2 YYEEEE. The CDR3 contains 15 residues. DNA of the CDR3: TGTGCCAGCACCACCCTAACTAGCGGGGGCTACGAGCAGTACTTC. It codes for CASTTLTSGGYEQYF.

This chain connects TRBV10-3 to TRBJ1-2; 7 bases are shared with TRBD1. The CDR3 is made up of 14 amino acids. J was trimmed by 0 bases and V by 3 bases; bases with no gene match: 1. Germline V lookup: CDR1 ENHRY, CDR2 SYGVKD. The CDR3 DNA reads as TGTGCCATCAGTGATACAGGGGCTAACTATGGCTACACCTTC. It yields the protein CAISDTGANYGYTF.

V usage is TRBV4-2 and J usage is TRBJ1-2; 8 bases align to TRBD1. The V gene end was trimmed by 0 bases and the J gene end by 4 bases; junction bases not matched to a gene: 4. The CDR3 spans 15 residues. The germline CDR1 and CDR2 sequences are LGHNA and YNFKEQ. Here the CDR3 reads CASSQEQGGLYGYTF. The CDR3 DNA follows: TGTGCCAGCAGCCAAGAACAGGGGGGCCTCTATGGCTACACCTTC.

The genes are TRBV9 and TRBJ1-3, with a weak D call TRBD1 (6 bases). The germline gives CDR1 SGDLS, CDR2 YYNGEE. Trimming cost V 5 bases and J 4 bases, with 10 bases left between them. This CDR3 is built from 13 residues. DNA of the CDR3: TGTGCCAGCAGTAGACAGGCCGGAAACACCATATATTTT. Translation: CASSRQAGNTIYF.

V and J are TRBV19 and TRBJ1-2; TRBD1 might be the D (6 bases). The germline V gene has CDR1 LNHDA and CDR2 SQIVND (reference sequence). The V gene lost 5 bases and the J gene lost 2 bases, with 27 bases spanning the gap. This CDR3 has 19 residues. The CDR3 bases are TGTGCCAGTAGTCCAATTCAGGGGATGTGGGGGCTGATGAACTATGGCTACACCTTC. This encodes CASSPIQGMWGLMNYGYTF.

The chain is built from TRBV6-1 and TRBJ1-5; D is undetermined. The germline V gene encodes CDR1 MNHNS and CDR2 SASEGT. The CDR3 has 13 amino acids. The V end lost 6 bases, the J end lost 2 bases, and 8 bases lay between the germline ends. The CDR3 region is CASSPTGNQPQHF. DNA of the CDR3: TGTGCCAGCAGCCCTACAGGCAATCAGCCCCAGCATTTT.

The chain couples TRBV12-5 to TRBJ1-1; TRBD1 matches 7 bases. V trimming: 3 bases; J trimming: 4 bases; junction bases outside the gene matches: 8. The CDR3 length is 15 residues. In germline, CDR1 is LGHNT, CDR2 FRNRAP. CDR3 coding DNA: TGTGCTAGTGGTTTAGAGGGACAGTGGATCACTGAAGCTTTCTTT. It codes for CASGLEGQWITEAFF.

The CDR3 DNA reads TGTGCCAGCAGCTTAGTGGTAGGACAGATAACTGAAGCTTTCTTT. This gives the protein CASSLVVGQITEAFF. The rearrangement links TRBV11-2 to TRBJ1-1; a weak D match, TRBD1 (6 bases). The CDR3 spans 15 residues. Germline lookup yields CDR1 SGHAT and CDR2 FQNNGV. The germline V and J ends were trimmed by 1 base and 5 bases, with 14 bases remaining between them.

The chain combines TRBV14 with TRBJ2-7, with D uncertain. Germline-derived CDR1 and CDR2 are SGHDN and FVKESK. V dropped 2 bases and J dropped 5 bases, with 19 bases sitting between them. This CDR3 region has 16 residues. The CDR3 DNA follows: TGTGCCAGCAGCCAATCGCGATATGCCCCCCCCCACGAGCAGTACTTC. It translates to CASSQSRYAPPHEQYF.

V usage is TRBV6-5 and J usage is TRBJ1-5; 7 bases line up with TRBD1. With V trimmed by 6 bases and J by 1 base, 6 bases remained unmatched. Germline V CDR1 and CDR2: MNHEY, SVGAGI. The CDR3 contains 15 residues. For the CDR3, the DNA is TGTGCCAGCAGGCTACAGGGGAAAAGCAATCAGCCCCAGCATTTT. Encoded protein: CASRLQGKSNQPQHF.

The gene calls are TRBV5-4 and TRBJ2-3, with TRBD2 matching over 8 bases. Germline lookup yields CDR1 SGHNT and CDR2 YYREEE (reference sequence). The CDR3 sequence is 14 residues long. Unmatched junction bases numbered 6, after V lost 5 bases and J lost 4 bases. CDR3 region: CASSSGVTSDTQYF. CDR3 coding DNA: TGTGCCAGCAGTAGCGGGGTCACTTCAGATACGCAGTATTTT.

The chain joins TRBV2 to TRBJ2-1; no clear D. V lost 7 bases and J 4 bases, leaving 8 bases between the germline ends. CDR1 is SNHLY, CDR2 FYNNEI, per germline. The CDR3 sequence is 12 residues long. In DNA form, the CDR3 reads TGTGCCAGCACTGTGGATTACAATGAGCAGTTCTTC. Translation: CASTVDYNEQFF. Supplemented by reference TRBV2 and TRBJ2-1, the full variable domain reads EPEVTQTPSHQVTQMGQEVILRCVPISNHLYFYWYRQILGQKVEFLVSFYNNEISEKSEIFDDQFSVERPDGSNFTLKIRSTKLEDSAMYFCASTVDYNEQFFGPGTRLTVL.